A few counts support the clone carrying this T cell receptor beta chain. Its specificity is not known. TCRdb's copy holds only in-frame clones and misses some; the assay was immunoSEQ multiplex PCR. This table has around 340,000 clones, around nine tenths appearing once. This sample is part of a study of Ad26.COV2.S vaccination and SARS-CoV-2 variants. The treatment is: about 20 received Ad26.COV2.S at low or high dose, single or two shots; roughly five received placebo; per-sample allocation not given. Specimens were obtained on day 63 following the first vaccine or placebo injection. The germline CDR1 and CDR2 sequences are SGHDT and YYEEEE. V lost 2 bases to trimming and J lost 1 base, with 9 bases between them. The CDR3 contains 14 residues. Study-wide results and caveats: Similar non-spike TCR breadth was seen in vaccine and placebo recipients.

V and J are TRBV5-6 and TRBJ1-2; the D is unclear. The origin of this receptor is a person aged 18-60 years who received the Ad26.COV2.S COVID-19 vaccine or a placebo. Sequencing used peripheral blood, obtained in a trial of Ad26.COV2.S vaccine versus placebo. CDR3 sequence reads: CASSFWESNYGYTF. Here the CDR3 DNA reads TGTGCCAGCAGCTTCTGGGAGAGTAACTATGGCTACACCTTC.